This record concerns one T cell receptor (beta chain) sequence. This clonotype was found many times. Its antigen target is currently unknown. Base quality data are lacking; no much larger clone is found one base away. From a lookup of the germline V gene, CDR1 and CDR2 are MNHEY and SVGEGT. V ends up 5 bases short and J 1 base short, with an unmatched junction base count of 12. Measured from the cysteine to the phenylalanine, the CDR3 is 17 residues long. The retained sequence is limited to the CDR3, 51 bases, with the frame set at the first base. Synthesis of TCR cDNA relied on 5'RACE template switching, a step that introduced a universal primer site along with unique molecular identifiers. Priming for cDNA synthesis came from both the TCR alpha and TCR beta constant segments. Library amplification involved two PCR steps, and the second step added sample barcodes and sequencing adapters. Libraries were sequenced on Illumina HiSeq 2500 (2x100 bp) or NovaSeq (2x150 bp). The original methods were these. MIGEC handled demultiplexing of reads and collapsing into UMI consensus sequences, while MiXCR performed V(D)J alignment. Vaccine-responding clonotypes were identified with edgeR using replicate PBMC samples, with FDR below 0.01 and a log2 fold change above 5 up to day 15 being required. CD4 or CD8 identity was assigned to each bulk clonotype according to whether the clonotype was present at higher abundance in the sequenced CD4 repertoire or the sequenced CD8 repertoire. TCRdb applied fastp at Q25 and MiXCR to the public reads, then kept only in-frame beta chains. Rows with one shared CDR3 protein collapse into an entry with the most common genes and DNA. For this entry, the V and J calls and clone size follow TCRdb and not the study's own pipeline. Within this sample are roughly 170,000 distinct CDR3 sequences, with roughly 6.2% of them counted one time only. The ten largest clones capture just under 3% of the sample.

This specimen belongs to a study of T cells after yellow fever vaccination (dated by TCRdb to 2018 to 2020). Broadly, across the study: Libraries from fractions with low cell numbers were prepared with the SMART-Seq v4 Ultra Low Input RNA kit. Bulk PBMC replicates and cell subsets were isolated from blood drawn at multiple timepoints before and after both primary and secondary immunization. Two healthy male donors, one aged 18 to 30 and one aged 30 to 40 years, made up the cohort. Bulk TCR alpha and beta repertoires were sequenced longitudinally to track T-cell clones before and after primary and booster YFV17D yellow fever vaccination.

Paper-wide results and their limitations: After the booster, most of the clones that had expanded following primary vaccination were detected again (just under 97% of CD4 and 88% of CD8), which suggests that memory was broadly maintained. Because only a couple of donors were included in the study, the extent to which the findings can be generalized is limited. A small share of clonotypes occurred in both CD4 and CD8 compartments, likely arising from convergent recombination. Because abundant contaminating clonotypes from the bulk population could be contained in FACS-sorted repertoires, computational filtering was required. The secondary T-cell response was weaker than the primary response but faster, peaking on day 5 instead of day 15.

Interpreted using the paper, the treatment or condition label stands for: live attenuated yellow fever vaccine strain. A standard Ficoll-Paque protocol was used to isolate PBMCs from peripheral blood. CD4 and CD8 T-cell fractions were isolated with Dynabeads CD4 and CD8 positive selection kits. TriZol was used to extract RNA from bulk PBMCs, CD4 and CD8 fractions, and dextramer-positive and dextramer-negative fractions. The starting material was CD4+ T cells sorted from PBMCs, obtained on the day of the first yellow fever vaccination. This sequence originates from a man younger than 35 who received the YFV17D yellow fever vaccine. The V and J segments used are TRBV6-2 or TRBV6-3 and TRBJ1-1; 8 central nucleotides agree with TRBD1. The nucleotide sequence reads TGTGCCAGCAGTACCCTCCGCGGACAGGGTGAGAACACTGAAGCTTTCTTT. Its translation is CASSTLRGQGENTEAFF.